What follows are 25 T cell receptor beta chains derived from one specimen sequenced in a study of vaccination and CD4 T cells after COVID-19. Treatment given: approximately nine-day PBMC culture with coronavirus spike peptide pools or control peptides (ViraFEST assay). Cultured CD4+ T cells had their DNA profiled by the Oncomine TCR Beta short-read assay. TCRdb re-called the PCR reads with MiXCR, one entry per CDR3 protein. The sample carries roughly 18,000 distinct CDR3 sequences, 70% to 80% recorded once. The antigens for these receptors are not known. The material sequenced was CD4+ T cells from blood, cultured in vitro. The receptors here all came from a human donor who had recovered from COVID-19.

The chain combines TRBV24-1 with TRBJ1-3; the D gene is possibly TRBD1 (5 bases). Germline lookup yields CDR1 KGHDR and CDR2 SFDVKD. The CDR3 is 14 residues long. Trimming took off 4 bases at V and 7 bases at J, with 13 bases between the two ends. CDR3 nucleotide sequence: TGTGCCACCAGTGACCCGGGACTCGGGAACACCATATATTTT. This sequence encodes CATSDPGLGNTIYF.

The chain combines TRBV20-1 with TRBJ1-5; 9 bases map to TRBD1. The CDR3 totals 16 residues. The junction had 4 bases not matched to a gene; V was cut back by 1 base and J by 0 bases. The germline V gene has CDR1 DFQATT and CDR2 SNEGSKA (reference sequence). The CDR3 region has the DNA TGCAGTGCTAGAGGGACAGGGGCTCATAGCAATCAGCCCCAGCATTTT. Translation: CSARGTGAHSNQPQHF.

This chain connects TRBV28 to TRBJ2-6, with 7 bases that match TRBD2. CDR3 length equals 15 residues. V dropped 10 bases and J dropped 0; count of bases not matched to a gene: 6. Per germline, CDR1 MDHEN and CDR2 SYDVKM. In nucleotides, the CDR3 is TGTGCCACAAAAACGGGGGGCTCTGGGGCCAACGTCCTGACTTTC. Its protein is CATKTGGSGANVLTF.

The J gene is TRBJ2-2, the V gene TRBV7-2; 10 nucleotides agree with TRBD2. Germline assignment: CDR1 SGHTA and CDR2 FQGNSA. CDR3 length equals 17 residues. V shed 0 bases, J shed 3 bases, and the junction held 4 bases outside the gene matches. The CDR3 bases are TGTGCCAGCAGCTTAGCTCGGACTAGCGGATACACCGGGGAGCTGTTTTTT. It yields the protein CASSLARTSGYTGELFF.

The chain uses TRBV29-1 and TRBJ2-7, with 8 bases fitting TRBD2. There are 12 residues in the CDR3. Trimming removed 7 bases from V and 6 bases from J; junction bases left unmatched: 8. Germline V CDR1 and CDR2: SQVTM, ANQGSEA. The CDR3 region is CSAGSGIGEQYF. DNA of the CDR3: TGCAGCGCCGGTAGCGGGATCGGCGAGCAGTACTTC.

The chain recombines TRBV7-9 with TRBJ1-2; TRBD1 might be the D (6 bases). V lost 1 base to trimming and J lost 0 bases, with 12 bases between them. The CDR3 contains 16 residues. Germline CDR1 and CDR2: SEHNR and FQNEAQ (reference sequence). As DNA, the CDR3 is TGTGCCAGCAGCTTAGGCTACAGGGCACCTAACTATGGCTACACCTTC. Translated: CASSLGYRAPNYGYTF.

V usage is TRBV6-5 and J usage is TRBJ1-2; D gene ambiguous. From germline, CDR1 is MNHEY and CDR2 SVGAGI. The CDR3 is 14 residues long. V lost 0 bases and J 6 bases, leaving 11 bases between the germline ends. In nucleotides, the CDR3 is TGTGCCAGCAGTTACTCCGCGGCGTCTGATGGCTACACCTTC. It encodes CASSYSAASDGYTF.

The chain employs TRBV30 and TRBJ1-2, with a tentative D call TRBD1 (5 bases). Between the trimmed V and J ends, which lost 2 bases and 6 bases, there was a span of 13 bases. CDR1 GTSNPN and CDR2 SVGIG come from the germline V gene (reference sequence). This CDR3 is 13 amino acids long. CDR3 loop: CAWSKIGGNGYTF. DNA of the CDR3: TGTGCCTGGAGTAAGATCGGGGGTAATGGCTACACCTTC.

This clonotype occurred a few times. The DNA for the CDR3 is TGTGCCAGTCGGGAAGGGAGGTCACCCCTCCACTTT. Amino acids: CASREGRSPLHF. V is TRBV28 and J is TRBJ1-6, with D hard to call. From germline, CDR1 is MDHEN and CDR2 SYDVKM. The CDR3 runs 12 residues. The V and J ends lost 9 bases and 10 bases respectively, with 13 bases between them.

V gene TRBV7-3 combines with J gene TRBJ1-1; D is uncertain. The CDR3 is 13 residues long. Trimming stripped 11 bases from V and 4 bases from J, with 17 bases between. Germline CDR1 SGHTA, CDR2 FQGTGA. CDR3: CAAWEGWGTEAFF. DNA for the CDR3: TGTGCCGCCTGGGAAGGGTGGGGCACTGAAGCTTTCTTT.

The rearrangement uses TRBV6-2 or TRBV6-3 and TRBJ2-7; a weak D match, TRBD1 (6 bases). Germline loops: CDR1 MNHEY, CDR2 SVGEGT. This CDR3 contains 15 residues. V lost 6 bases to trimming and J lost 6 bases, with 21 bases between them. The CDR3 loop is CASSLQGIVRSEQYF. CDR3 sequence (DNA): TGTGCCAGCAGCTTACAGGGTATTGTACGAAGCGAGCAGTACTTC.

This chain links TRBV25-1 with TRBJ1-1; D is unresolved. The CDR3 length is 13 residues. Germline V lookup: CDR1 MGHDK, CDR2 SYGVNS. The V gene lost 0 bases and the J gene lost 3 bases, with 5 bases spanning the gap. As DNA, the CDR3 is TGTGCCAGCAGTGAATACCGAGACACTGAAGCTTTCTTT. It codes for CASSEYRDTEAFF.

The V and J genes are TRBV7-6 and TRBJ1-6, with unresolved D. The V end lost 6 bases, the J end lost 0 bases, and 12 bases lay between the germline ends. Germline lookup yields CDR1 SGHVS and CDR2 FNYEAQ. The length of the CDR3 is 16 residues. The DNA for the CDR3 is TGTGCCAGCAGTCGCTTCACTAGCTCCTATAATTCACCCCTCCACTTT. Its protein is CASSRFTSSYNSPLHF.

The chain uses TRBV18 and TRBJ2-5; D uncertain. The length of the CDR3 is 13 residues. CDR1 is KGHSH, CDR2 LQKENI, per germline. With 3 bases removed from V and 0 bases from J, the gap between germline ends came to 5 bases. CDR3 loop: CASSPGYQETQYF. DNA of the CDR3: TGTGCCAGCTCACCGGGGTACCAAGAGACCCAGTACTTC.

V and J are TRBV28 and TRBJ2-7, with 7 bases aligning to TRBD1. The trim removed 5 bases at V and 2 bases at J, leaving 9 bases unmatched. The CDR3 covers 15 residues. Germline-derived CDR1 and CDR2 are MDHEN and SYDVKM. CDR3 nucleotides: TGTGCCAGCAGTCCAGGGACAGCTCGTCCCTACGAGCAGTACTTC. The encoded protein is CASSPGTARPYEQYF.

This clonotype was observed a handful of times. The CDR3 region is CASSSPLGPNSPLHF. The DNA for the CDR3 is TGTGCCAGCAGTTCCCCGCTAGGCCCAAATTCACCCCTCCACTTT. The chain links TRBV28 to TRBJ1-6; D ambiguous. Germline V gives CDR1 MDHEN, CDR2 SYDVKM. The CDR3 sequence is 15 residues long. Trimming left V 4 bases short and J 7 bases short, with 14 bases between. Looking up the rest from reference TRBV28 and TRBJ1-6 gives the full variable domain: DVKVTQSSRYLVKRTGEKVFLECVQDMDHENMFWYRQDPGLGLRLIYFSYDVKMKEKGDIPEGYSVSREKKERFSLILESASTNQTSMYLCASSSPLGPNSPLHFGNGTRLTVT.

Turning to this clonotype: An end of the junction differs from the germline gene, which may be a read error. The chain carries TRBV27 and TRBJ1-1, with D maybe TRBD1 (6 bases). Germline assignment: CDR1 MNHEY and CDR2 SMNVEV (reference sequence). CDR3 size: 15 residues. The CDR3 DNA sequence: TGTGCCAGCAGTCCTTGGACAGCCTCCTACACTGAAGCTTACTTT. Translated, it gives CASSPWTASYTEAYF.

V gene TRBV7-2 combines with J gene TRBJ1-2; 7 bases line up with TRBD1. The CDR3 contains 16 residues. CDR1 SGHTA and CDR2 FQGNSA come from the germline V gene. The trim removed 2 bases at V and 4 bases at J, leaving 10 bases unmatched. CDR3: CASSLSPLQGIYGYTF. The CDR3 bases are TGTGCCAGCAGCTTAAGTCCTTTACAGGGGATCTATGGCTACACCTTC.

Points on this clonotype: Its ends do not fully match the called genes, so a read error is possible. CDR3 bases: TGTGCCAGCAGCTTATTCGGTTCGCGGGGGTCCTACGAGCAGTACTTC. This translates into CASSLFGSRGSYEQYF. The rearrangement joins TRBV28 to TRBJ2-7; 7 nucleotides match TRBD2. Per germline, CDR1 MDHEN and CDR2 SYDVKM. This CDR3 contains 16 residues.

The V gene is TRBV20-1, the J gene TRBJ1-5; 8 nucleotides line up with TRBD1. CDR1 is DFQATT and CDR2 is SNEGSKA in the germline V gene (reference sequence). Trimming at V came to 3 bases and at J to 6 bases, leaving 4 bases not matched to a gene. CDR3 size: 13 residues. CDR3 coding DNA: TGCAGTGCTAGGGACAGGGCATTTCAGCCCCAGCATTTT. This gives the protein CSARDRAFQPQHF.

Here the CDR3 DNA reads TGCGCCAGCAGCCTAGGGGGGGGCCATAACTATGGCTACACCTTC. This encodes CASSLGGGHNYGYTF. V is TRBV4-1 and J is TRBJ1-2; D might be TRBD1 (6 bases). Trimming stripped 4 bases from V and 1 base from J, with 13 bases between. This CDR3 comprises 15 residues. Germline CDR1 is MGHRA and CDR2 is YSYEKL.

The chain uses TRBV28 and TRBJ1-6, with D possibly matching TRBD1 (5 bases). The CDR3 is made up of 13 amino acids. CDR1 and CDR2 from the germline V gene are MDHEN and SYDVKM. Trimming stripped 10 bases from V and 11 bases from J, with 18 bases between. The CDR3 loop reads CAIRGRESTPLHF. The CDR3 DNA is TGTGCCATCCGGGGCAGGGAGTCTACACCCCTCCACTTT.

This clonotype has a handful of counts. This sequence joins TRBV6-1 and TRBJ1-2, with TRBD1 matching 9 bases. J lost 4 bases, V lost 6 bases, and 3 bases had no gene match. Germline V CDR1 and CDR2: MNHNS, SASEGT. This CDR3 comprises 13 residues. CDR3 protein: CASRTGGTYGYTF. The CDR3 bases are TGTGCCAGCAGAACAGGGGGCACCTATGGCTACACCTTC.

This sequence joins TRBV18 and TRBJ1-5; no clear D gene. This CDR3 contains 16 residues. The V and J ends lost 1 base and 2 bases respectively, with 12 bases between them. Germline CDR1 is KGHSH and CDR2 is LQKENI. The CDR3 protein is CASSPLGSNGNQPQHF. CDR3 DNA sequence: TGTGCCAGCTCACCACTGGGGAGTAACGGCAATCAGCCCCAGCATTTT. Combining the CDR3 with reference TRBV18 and TRBJ1-5 gives the whole variable domain NAGVMQNPRHLVRRRGQEARLRCSPMKGHSHVYWYRQLPEEGLKFMVYLQKENIIDESGMPKERFSAEFPKEGPSILRIQQVVRGDSAAYFCASSPLGSNGNQPQHFGDGTRLSIL.

The chain combines TRBV15 with TRBJ2-1, with D tentatively TRBD2 (6 bases). Trimming took off 1 base at V and 7 bases at J, with 17 bases between the two ends. The CDR3 has 16 amino acids. CDR1 is LNHNV, CDR2 YYDKDF, per germline (reference sequence). The CDR3 nucleotides read TGTGCCACCAGCAGAGGTCTTCGCGGGAATTCAAATGAGCAGTTCTTC. Amino acids: CATSRGLRGNSNEQFF.